This is a list of T cell receptor beta chains from one sample in a study of T cell responses to AZD1222 COVID-19 vaccine. Here immunoSEQ multiplex PCR was the method, and the copy in TCRdb shows in-frame clones only, minus some. The sample includes roughly 150,000 clones, 88% of them seen just once. The specimen was peripheral blood, collected after recovery from COVID-19. These receptors all come from an adult who had recovered from COVID-19. Both conserved end residues are part of each CDR3. The order of the fields is CDR3 protein, CDR3 DNA, J gene, V gene, D gene, clone size. A D gene is named only where the DNA matches it firmly. Not all rows give a size; the values are once, few, many and, for expanded clones, a class.

CDR3: CASSYDRNQPQHF; DNA: TGCGCCAGCAGCTATGACAGGAATCAGCCCCAGCATTTT; J: TRBJ1-5; V: TRBV5-1; D: .; size: .
CDR3: CASSPPQGKPGAFF; DNA: TGCGCCAGCAGCCCCCCCCAGGGGAAGCCGGGAGCTTTCTTT; J: TRBJ1-1; V: TRBV5-1; D: .; size: .
CDR3: CASSLAAEGNYGYTF; DNA: TGTGCCAGCAGCTTGGCGGCGGAAGGTAACTATGGCTACACCTTC; J: TRBJ1-2; V: TRBV5-4; D: .; size: .
CDR3: CASSQEGVGAGASYEQYF; DNA: TGCGCCAGCAGCCAAGAGGGGGTGGGGGCAGGGGCTTCCTACGAGCAGTACTTC; J: TRBJ2-7; V: TRBV4-1; D: .; size: .
CDR3: CASSLDGRSEKLFF; DNA: TGTGCCAGCAGCTTAGATGGGAGGAGTGAAAAACTGTTTTTT; J: TRBJ1-4; V: TRBV7-2; D: .; size: .
CDR3: CASSLIGIIGAQFYGYTF; DNA: TGCGCCAGCAGCTTAATTGGAATTATCGGCGCCCAATTCTATGGCTACACCTTC; J: TRBJ1-2; V: TRBV5-1; D: .; size: .
CDR3: CASSLEQGHLYGYTF; DNA: TGTGCCAGCAGTCTCGAACAGGGGCATCTCTATGGCTACACCTTC; J: TRBJ1-2; V: TRBV7-9; D: TRBD1; size: few
CDR3: CASRPLRGGAGQPQHF; DNA: TGTGCCAGCAGACCCCTTCGTGGGGGGGCTGGTCAGCCCCAGCATTTT; J: TRBJ1-5; V: TRBV27; D: .; size: .
CDR3: CASSGQFYGYTF; DNA: TGTGCCAGCAGTGGGCAGTTCTATGGCTACACCTTC; J: TRBJ1-2; V: TRBV12-3/TRBV12-4; D: .; size: .
CDR3: CATRQGNTEAFF; DNA: TGTGCCACCAGGCAGGGAAACACTGAAGCTTTCTTT; J: TRBJ1-1; V: TRBV24-1; D: .; size: .
CDR3: CSAGTGIYEQYF; DNA: TGCAGCGCGGGGACAGGAATCTACGAGCAGTACTTC; J: TRBJ2-7; V: TRBV29-1; D: TRBD1; size: .
CDR3: CASSIQGAGNQPQHF; DNA: TGTGCCAGTAGTATCCAGGGGGCCGGCAATCAGCCCCAGCATTTT; J: TRBJ1-5; V: TRBV19; D: TRBD1; size: .
CDR3: CASSETTGYSNQPQHF; DNA: TGTGCCAGCAGTGAAACGACAGGGTATAGCAATCAGCCCCAGCATTTT; J: TRBJ1-5; V: TRBV6-1; D: TRBD1; size: .
CDR3: CASSRARDTEQFF; DNA: TGTGCCAGCAGCCGGGCTAGAGATACCGAGCAGTTCTTC; J: TRBJ2-1; V: TRBV7-2; D: .; size: .
CDR3: CASSLSGAGYNEQFF; DNA: TGTGCCAGCAGCTTGAGTGGTGCTGGGTACAATGAGCAGTTCTTC; J: TRBJ2-1; V: TRBV5-8; D: .; size: few
CDR3: CASSQGSPGQNIQYF; DNA: TGTGCCAGCAGCCAGGGATCTCCGGGACAAAACATTCAGTACTTC; J: TRBJ2-4; V: TRBV14; D: .; size: few
CDR3: CASRGQGYEKLFF; DNA: TGTGCCAGCCGGGGACAGGGGTATGAAAAACTGTTTTTT; J: TRBJ1-4; V: TRBV12-3/TRBV12-4; D: TRBD1; size: .
CDR3: CSASGETGADNEKLFF; DNA: TGCAGTGCTAGTGGGGAGACAGGGGCTGATAATGAAAAACTGTTTTTT; J: TRBJ1-4; V: TRBV20-1; D: TRBD1; size: .
CDR3: CASSVRDWSYEQYF; DNA: TGTGCCAGCAGCGTGAGGGATTGGTCCTACGAGCAGTACTTC; J: TRBJ2-7; V: TRBV9; D: .; size: .
CDR3: CASSLSRDPNYGYTF; DNA: TGTGCCAGCAGCTTGAGCCGGGATCCTAACTATGGCTACACCTTC; J: TRBJ1-2; V: TRBV7-2; D: .; size: once
CDR3: CASSYSGGNYEQYF; DNA: TGTGCCAGCAGCTATAGCGGGGGCAATTACGAGCAGTACTTC; J: TRBJ2-7; V: TRBV6-2/TRBV6-3; D: TRBD2; size: .
CDR3: CASSQENPPDTGELFF; DNA: TGTGCCAGCAGCCAAGAGAATCCCCCGGACACCGGGGAGCTGTTTTTT; J: TRBJ2-2; V: TRBV3-1/TRBV3-2; D: .; size: .
CDR3: CASSGTGWGYTF; DNA: TGTGCCAGCAGCGGGACAGGTTGGGGCTACACCTTC; J: TRBJ1-2; V: TRBV6-2/TRBV6-3; D: TRBD1; size: .
CDR3: CASSYLTGALTYEQYF; DNA: TGTGCCAGCAGCTATTTAACAGGGGCTCTTACCTACGAGCAGTACTTC; J: TRBJ2-7; V: TRBV11-1; D: TRBD1; size: .
CDR3: CASSQGGNYEQYF; DNA: TGCGCCAGCAGCCAAGGAGGGAACTACGAGCAGTACTTC; J: TRBJ2-7; V: TRBV4-1; D: .; size: .
CDR3: CASIGLHEQYF; DNA: TGCGCCAGCATTGGCCTCCACGAGCAGTACTTC; J: TRBJ2-7; V: TRBV10-2; D: .; size: .
CDR3: CASEAAGGYEQYF; DNA: TGTGCCAGCGAGGCCGCGGGAGGCTACGAGCAGTACTTC; J: TRBJ2-7; V: TRBV2; D: TRBD2; size: .
CDR3: CASSLGGMNTEAFF; DNA: TGTGCCAGCAGTTTAGGGGGAATGAACACTGAAGCTTTCTTT; J: TRBJ1-1; V: TRBV28; D: .; size: .
CDR3: CASSLESGAYGYTF; DNA: TGTGCCAGCAGCTTAGAGTCAGGGGCCTATGGCTACACCTTC; J: TRBJ1-2; V: TRBV7-6; D: .; size: .
CDR3: CASSSFNGYTF; DNA: TGTGCCAGCAGTTCGTTCAATGGCTACACCTTC; J: TRBJ1-2; V: TRBV28; D: .; size: .
CDR3: CASSVAVTSGRFPRITEQFF; DNA: TGTGCCAGCAGCGTAGCCGTGACTAGCGGGAGATTCCCGAGGATTACTGAGCAGTTCTTC; J: TRBJ2-1; V: TRBV9; D: TRBD2; size: .
CDR3: CAISEETGGEETQYF; DNA: TGTGCCATCAGTGAGGAGACAGGGGGTGAAGAGACCCAGTACTTC; J: TRBJ2-5; V: TRBV10-3; D: TRBD1; size: .
CDR3: CASSEDGIPISPLHF; DNA: TGTGCCAGCAGTGAAGATGGGATCCCAATTTCACCCCTCCACTTT; J: TRBJ1-6; V: TRBV6-1; D: .; size: .
CDR3: CASSKAGSASYEQYF; DNA: TGTGCCAGTAGTAAGGCCGGGAGCGCCTCCTACGAGCAGTACTTC; J: TRBJ2-7; V: TRBV19; D: .; size: few
CDR3: CASSEVHGYVEKLFF; DNA: TGTGCCAGCAGTGAAGTTCATGGGTATGTGGAAAAACTGTTTTTT; J: TRBJ1-4; V: TRBV6-1; D: .; size: .
CDR3: CASSVGQLPNTGELFF; DNA: TGTGCCAGCAGCGTAGGCCAGCTACCGAACACCGGGGAGCTGTTTTTT; J: TRBJ2-2; V: TRBV9; D: .; size: once
CDR3: CASSFLNSNNEQFF; DNA: TGTGCCAGCAGCTTTCTGAACTCGAACAATGAGCAGTTCTTC; J: TRBJ2-1; V: TRBV7-9; D: .; size: .
CDR3: CASSPKTPDNSPLHF; DNA: TGTGCCAGCTCACCAAAAACCCCAGATAATTCACCCCTCCACTTT; J: TRBJ1-6; V: TRBV18; D: .; size: .
CDR3: CASSLPGTYEQYF; DNA: TGCGCCAGCAGCTTGCCTGGTACCTACGAGCAGTACTTC; J: TRBJ2-7; V: TRBV5-1; D: .; size: .
CDR3: CASTGDRGLTEAFF; DNA: TGTGCCAGCACAGGGGACAGGGGGCTTACTGAAGCTTTCTTT; J: TRBJ1-1; V: TRBV11-1; D: TRBD1; size: .
CDR3: CASSLTGDGYNEQFF; DNA: TGTGCCAGTAGTCTGACAGGGGACGGCTACAATGAGCAGTTCTTC; J: TRBJ2-1; V: TRBV19; D: TRBD1; size: .
CDR3: CSVELTRGVETQYF; DNA: TGCAGCGTGGAACTGACGAGGGGAGTGGAAACGCAGTATTTT; J: TRBJ2-3; V: TRBV29-1; D: .; size: .
CDR3: CASSLPLTGNSPLHF; DNA: TGTGCCAGCAGTTTGCCTTTGACAGGCAATTCACCCCTCCACTTT; J: TRBJ1-6; V: TRBV28; D: .; size: .
CDR3: CASSIRMAGVRLEAFF; DNA: TGTGCCAGTAGTATACGGATGGCAGGGGTAAGGTTGGAAGCTTTCTTT; J: TRBJ1-1; V: TRBV19; D: .; size: .
CDR3: CASSPLRGSTEAFF; DNA: TGTGCCAGCAGCCCCCTAAGGGGTAGCACTGAAGCTTTCTTT; J: TRBJ1-1; V: TRBV14; D: .; size: few
CDR3: CASSLGGNTEAFF; DNA: TGTGCCAGCAGCTTGGGAGGAAACACTGAAGCTTTCTTT; J: TRBJ1-1; V: TRBV5-4; D: .; size: once
CDR3: CASSLAGQRAYF; DNA: TGTGCCAGCAGCTTGGCAGGGCAGCGGGCGTACTTC; J: TRBJ2-7; V: TRBV5-6; D: .; size: .
CDR3: CASSVSGYNEQFF; DNA: TGTGCCAGCAGCGTCTCTGGTTACAATGAGCAGTTCTTC; J: TRBJ2-1; V: TRBV9; D: .; size: .
CDR3: CASSQPSGQANSPLHF; DNA: TGTGCCAGCAGTCAACCGTCGGGACAGGCTAATTCACCCCTCCACTTT; J: TRBJ1-6; V: TRBV28; D: TRBD1; size: .
CDR3: CASSKGLDGEKLFF; DNA: TGTGCCAGCAGCAAAGGGCTAGACGGGGAAAAACTGTTTTTT; J: TRBJ1-4; V: TRBV21-1; D: .; size: .
CDR3: CASRRPGSPLHF; DNA: TGTGCCAGCAGGCGGCCAGGTTCACCCCTCCACTTT; J: TRBJ1-6; V: TRBV12-3/TRBV12-4; D: .; size: .
CDR3: CASRAGDSTDTQYF; DNA: TGTGCCAGCAGAGCGGGGGATAGCACAGATACGCAGTATTTT; J: TRBJ2-3; V: TRBV6-1; D: TRBD2; size: .
CDR3: CASSLLGGSYEQYF; DNA: TGTGCCAGCAGTTTATTGGGGGGATCCTACGAGCAGTACTTC; J: TRBJ2-7; V: TRBV28; D: .; size: .
CDR3: CASSFAPGGGSYNEQFF; DNA: TGTGCCAGCAGTTTCGCCCCGGGAGGGGGTTCCTACAATGAGCAGTTCTTC; J: TRBJ2-1; V: TRBV27; D: TRBD2; size: few
CDR3: CASSLDSNTGELFF; DNA: TGTGCCAGCAGCCTGGACTCGAACACCGGGGAGCTGTTTTTT; J: TRBJ2-2; V: TRBV6-6; D: .; size: .
CDR3: CSAGDPGQGLSQPQHF; DNA: TGCAGTGCTGGTGACCCGGGACAGGGTCTTAGTCAGCCCCAGCATTTT; J: TRBJ1-5; V: TRBV20-1; D: TRBD1; size: .
CDR3: CASSPDSAPSTDTQYF; DNA: TGTGCCAGCAGCCCTGATAGTGCTCCTAGCACAGATACGCAGTATTTT; J: TRBJ2-3; V: TRBV9; D: .; size: few